Presented here are 26 T cell receptor beta chains from one specimen sequenced in a study of CD4 T cells in relation to SARS-CoV-2 and coronaviruses. The unexposed donors gave CD4+ T cells in about 2010-2019, prior to COVID-19. Sequenced by immunoSEQ multiplex PCR; TCRdb stores in-frame clones only, minus some. The sample holds about 68,000 clones, approximately 95% seen once. Sequencing was done on a sample of naive CD4+ T cells from PBMCs. Subset here: naive CD4+ T cells isolated by negative enrichment. These receptors were collected from a human donor in good health.

The chain employs TRBV5-1 and TRBJ2-4, with TRBD1 as a possible D gene (5 bases). The V and J ends lost 7 bases and 2 bases respectively, with 13 bases between them. The CDR3 sequence is 14 residues long. Per the germline V gene, CDR1 is SGHRS and CDR2 is YFSETQ. The CDR3 DNA follows: TGCGCCAGCCGAGAGCAGGGCCCCAAAAACATTCAGTACTTC. This translates into CASREQGPKNIQYF.

This chain uses TRBV30 with TRBJ2-1, with D perhaps given as TRBD1 or TRBD2 (5 bases each). Germline V gene data show CDR1 as GTSNPN and CDR2 as SVGIG (reference sequence). This CDR3 has 14 amino acids. The germline V and J ends were trimmed by 4 bases and 0 bases, with 10 bases remaining between them. CDR3 residues: CAWNRGRSYNEQFF. Here the CDR3 DNA reads TGTGCCTGGAACCGGGGACGCTCCTACAATGAGCAGTTCTTC. Complete variable domain (other parts from reference TRBV30 and TRBJ2-1): SQTIHQWPATLVQPVGSPLSLECTVEGTSNPNLYWYRQAAGRGLQLLFYSVGIGQISSEVPQNLSASRPQDRQFILSSKKLLLSDSGFYLCAWNRGRSYNEQFFGPGTRLTVL.

This clone occurred a few times. The chain employs TRBV6-1 and TRBJ2-5, with D possibly matching TRBD2 (5 bases). V was trimmed by 6 bases and J by 2 bases, leaving 13 bases between them. Germline assignment: CDR1 MNHNS and CDR2 SASEGT. CDR3 length: 14 residues. The CDR3 sequence is CASRPRGQQETQYF. The CDR3, as DNA: TGTGCCAGCAGGCCGAGAGGGCAGCAAGAGACCCAGTACTTC.

The gene calls are TRBV18 and TRBJ1-2; no firm D call. V gave up 2 bases and J gave up 3 bases, with 7 bases separating them. The CDR3 is made up of 13 amino acids. Germline loops: CDR1 KGHSH, CDR2 LQKENI. The CDR3 sequence is CASSPNSYYGYTF. Written as DNA, the CDR3 is TGTGCCAGCTCACCAAACAGTTACTATGGCTACACCTTC. Filled out from reference TRBV18 and TRBJ1-2, the complete variable domain reads NAGVMQNPRHLVRRRGQEARLRCSPMKGHSHVYWYRQLPEEGLKFMVYLQKENIIDESGMPKERFSAEFPKEGPSILRIQQVVRGDSAAYFCASSPNSYYGYTFGSGTRLTVV.

The chain links TRBV19 to TRBJ2-1; a possible D gene is TRBD2 (5 bases). V lost 3 bases and J lost 5, with 14 bases in between. Germline CDR1 and CDR2: LNHDA and SQIVND (reference sequence). This CDR3 contains 15 residues. The chain's CDR3 is CASSIGGYSHNEQFF. For the CDR3, the DNA is TGTGCCAGTAGTATCGGAGGCTATTCTCACAATGAGCAGTTCTTC.

J is TRBJ1-1 and V is TRBV30, with D tentatively TRBD1 (5 bases). From germline, CDR1 is GTSNPN and CDR2 SVGIG (reference sequence). CDR3 size: 14 residues. V lost 4 bases and J 0 bases, leaving 12 bases between the germline ends. CDR3 bases: TGTGCCTGGAACAAGGGACGGATGAACACTGAAGCTTTCTTT. Translated: CAWNKGRMNTEAFF.

The rearrangement links TRBV3-1 (or the pseudogene TRBV3-2) to TRBJ2-5; D assignment may be TRBD1 or TRBD2 (6 bases each). The CDR3 has 18 amino acids. Looked up from germline, CDR1 is LGHDT and CDR2 is YNNKEL (reference sequence). Trimming stripped 6 bases from V and 5 bases from J, with 28 bases between. The CDR3, as DNA: TGTGCCAGCAGAAGAGGGGGGAACAGGAGGGGTATCCACGAGACCCAGTACTTC. As protein: CASRRGGNRRGIHETQYF.

V is TRBV19 and J is TRBJ2-2; D may correspond to TRBD1 or TRBD2 (5 bases each). Germline V gene sequence: CDR1 LNHDA, CDR2 SQIVND (reference sequence). The CDR3 runs 13 residues. V shed 5 bases and J shed 6 bases, with 10 bases lying between them. DNA for the CDR3: TGTGCCAGTAGTCGGCAGGGAGCCGGGGAGCTGTTTTTT. It yields the protein CASSRQGAGELFF. The whole variable domain, filled in from reference TRBV19 and TRBJ2-2, reads DGGITQSPKYLFRKEGQNVTLSCEQNLNHDAMYWYRQDPGQGLRLIYYSQIVNDFQKGDIAEGYSVSREKKESFPLTVTSAQKNPTAFYLCASSRQGAGELFFGEGSRLTVL.

V usage is TRBV10-1 and J usage is TRBJ2-3, with 9 bases fitting TRBD2. The ends lost 4 bases at V and 4 bases at J; junction bases unmatched: 6. CDR1 and CDR2 from the germline V gene are WNHNN and SYGVQD (reference sequence). The CDR3 length is 15 residues. The CDR3 region is CASSGMGLAPDTQYF. The DNA of the CDR3 is TGCGCCAGCAGTGGAATGGGACTAGCTCCAGATACGCAGTATTTT.

The genes are TRBV11-2 and TRBJ1-2, with unresolved D. Germline assignment: CDR1 SGHAT and CDR2 FQNNGV. The CDR3 covers 12 residues. V gave up 5 bases and J gave up 4 bases, with 8 bases separating them. CDR3 bases: TGTGCCAGCAGCGCAGAGAGCTATGGCTACACCTTC. It codes for CASSAESYGYTF.

The chain combines TRBV21-1 with TRBJ1-5; the table names TRBD1, a call not compared with the DNA. TRBV21-1 is termed a pseudogene. This CDR3 contains 17 residues. This chain's CDR3 is CASSTEVQGCSNQPQHF. DNA of the CDR3: TGTGCCAGCAGCACCGAAGTACAGGGGTGTAGCAATCAGCCCCAGCATTTT.

The gene calls are TRBV29-1 and TRBJ2-5; TRBD2 is a possible D gene (7 bases). The CDR3 totals 13 residues. Germline V CDR1 and CDR2: SQVTM, ANQGSEA. V lost 5 bases, J lost 4 bases, and 14 bases lay in between. This chain's CDR3 is CSVRGGARETQYF. In DNA, the CDR3 is TGCAGCGTTAGGGGGGGGGCGAGAGAGACCCAGTACTTC.

This clone was counted a single time. The rearrangement uses TRBV4-1 and TRBJ2-7; 9 nucleotides line up with TRBD1. Germline loops: CDR1 MGHRA, CDR2 YSYEKL. V lost 1 base, J lost 5 bases, and 3 bases stayed unmatched. This CDR3 region has 14 residues. The CDR3 sequence is CASSQVWTGDEQYF. In DNA, the CDR3 is TGCGCCAGCAGCCAAGTGTGGACAGGGGACGAGCAGTACTTC.

V gene TRBV10-3 combines with J gene TRBJ2-2; 13 nucleotides align to TRBD2. V was pared by 11 bases and J by 2 bases, with 8 bases of the junction left unmatched. The CDR3 sequence is 16 residues long. The germline CDR1 and CDR2 sequences are ENHRY and SYGVKD. CDR3 loop: CALRTSGGPNTGELFF. CDR3 bases: TGTGCCCTCCGGACTAGCGGGGGCCCAAACACCGGGGAGCTGTTTTTT.

The V call is TRBV11-1, the J call TRBJ2-3; TRBD2 is a possible D gene (7 bases). Germline CDR1 and CDR2: SGHAT and FQDESV (reference sequence). CDR3 length: 14 residues. With 7 bases removed from V and 1 base from J, the gap between germline ends came to 12 bases. CDR3 nucleotides: TGTGCCAGCACCGGGGGGCGGGGCACAGATACGCAGTATTTT. Protein sequence: CASTGGRGTDTQYF.

The chain has TRBV5-1 and TRBJ1-1; 7 bases agree with TRBD1. The CDR3 has 14 residues. Per the germline V gene, CDR1 is SGHRS and CDR2 is YFSETQ. The J segment lost 2 bases and the V segment lost 4 bases, leaving 5 bases of the junction unmatched. The CDR3 region has the DNA TGCGCCAGCAGCACCGGACAGGATAACACTGAAGCTTTCTTT. Amino acids: CASSTGQDNTEAFF.

V and J are TRBV7-2 and TRBJ1-1, with D unresolved. Germline V gene sequence: CDR1 SGHTA, CDR2 FQGNSA. The CDR3 consists of 14 residues. V gave up 0 bases and J gave up 4 bases, with 9 bases separating them. CDR3 sequence (DNA): TGTGCCAGCAGCTTAGCGATTCAAGCCACTGAAGCTTTCTTT. It encodes CASSLAIQATEAFF.

This chain links TRBV3-1 (or the pseudogene TRBV3-2) with TRBJ2-1; D possibly uses TRBD1 or TRBD2 (5 bases each). Looked up from germline, CDR1 is LGHDT and CDR2 is YNNKEL (reference sequence). With 0 bases removed from V and 4 bases from J, the gap between germline ends came to 7 bases. CDR3 length equals 14 residues. CDR3 coding DNA: TGTGCCAGCAGCCAAGAATGGGGGTACAATGAGCAGTTCTTC. Translating gives CASSQEWGYNEQFF.

This chain uses TRBV7-2 with TRBJ2-1; the D call may be TRBD1 or TRBD2 (5 bases each). The CDR3 totals 16 residues. V lost 2 bases and J 7 bases, leaving 18 bases between the germline ends. Germline assignment: CDR1 SGHTA and CDR2 FQGNSA. The CDR3 protein is CASSLLPNRRRNEQFF. The CDR3 region has the DNA TGTGCCAGCAGCTTACTTCCGAACAGGAGGAGGAATGAGCAGTTCTTC.

This chain links TRBV18 with TRBJ2-7; 7 bases line up with TRBD2. CDR3 length equals 13 residues. V dropped 4 bases and J dropped 3; count of bases not matched to a gene: 3. Germline loops: CDR1 KGHSH, CDR2 LQKENI. CDR3 loop: CASSHGTNYEQYF. The CDR3 DNA reads TGTGCCAGCTCACACGGGACTAACTACGAGCAGTACTTC.

The CDR3, as DNA: TGTGCCAGCAGCTATCAAGACCCCTATGGCTACACCTTC. This translates into CASSYQDPYGYTF. The chain uses TRBV28 and TRBJ1-2; D remains ambiguous. The germline V gene has CDR1 MDHEN and CDR2 SYDVKM. Trimming pared 6 bases from V and 4 bases from J, leaving 12 bases between. CDR3 size: 13 residues.

The chain uses TRBV19 and TRBJ1-1; D might be TRBD1 (5 bases). Germline values: CDR1 LNHDA, CDR2 SQIVND (reference sequence). V was cut by 5 bases and J by 4 bases, with 11 bases left in between. The CDR3 spans 13 residues. CDR3 DNA: TGTGCCAGTAGTGCGACAGTCTCCACTGAAGCTTTCTTT. Protein product: CASSATVSTEAFF.

This rearrangement joins TRBV4-1 to TRBJ2-3; D call uncertain. The V gene lost 3 bases and the J gene lost 0 bases, with 7 bases spanning the gap. The germline V gene has CDR1 MGHRA and CDR2 YSYEKL. This CDR3 is 14 amino acids long. CDR3 sequence: CASSQARSTDTQYF. CDR3 sequence (DNA): TGCGCCAGCAGCCAGGCCCGGAGCACAGATACGCAGTATTTT.

J is TRBJ1-2 and V is TRBV5-1, with D hard to call. CDR3 length: 13 amino acids. Germline-derived CDR1 and CDR2 are SGHRS and YFSETQ. The V end was cut by 0 bases, the J end by 2 bases, with 5 bases between. The CDR3: CASSLGGNYGYTF. Here the CDR3 DNA reads TGCGCCAGCAGCTTGGGGGGAAACTATGGCTACACCTTC.

This sequence joins TRBV2 and TRBJ2-3; 9 bases agree with TRBD2. The length of the CDR3 is 15 residues. Germline V gene lookup returns CDR1 SNHLY and CDR2 FYNNEI. V lost 5 bases and J lost 6; bases outside the gene matches: 9. CDR3 sequence: CASSRRAGGLDTQYF. The DNA for the CDR3 is TGTGCCAGCAGTCGACGGGCGGGGGGGCTTGATACGCAGTATTTT.

The CDR3, as DNA: TGTGCCAGCAGCCCCCGAATTTGGGGGGGGCAAGAGACCCAGTACTTC. Amino acids: CASSPRIWGGQETQYF. This rearrangement joins TRBV11-2 to TRBJ2-5; 7 bases match TRBD2. The ends lost 5 bases at V and 2 bases at J; junction bases unmatched: 11. Per germline, CDR1 SGHAT and CDR2 FQNNGV. The CDR3 extends over 16 amino acids.